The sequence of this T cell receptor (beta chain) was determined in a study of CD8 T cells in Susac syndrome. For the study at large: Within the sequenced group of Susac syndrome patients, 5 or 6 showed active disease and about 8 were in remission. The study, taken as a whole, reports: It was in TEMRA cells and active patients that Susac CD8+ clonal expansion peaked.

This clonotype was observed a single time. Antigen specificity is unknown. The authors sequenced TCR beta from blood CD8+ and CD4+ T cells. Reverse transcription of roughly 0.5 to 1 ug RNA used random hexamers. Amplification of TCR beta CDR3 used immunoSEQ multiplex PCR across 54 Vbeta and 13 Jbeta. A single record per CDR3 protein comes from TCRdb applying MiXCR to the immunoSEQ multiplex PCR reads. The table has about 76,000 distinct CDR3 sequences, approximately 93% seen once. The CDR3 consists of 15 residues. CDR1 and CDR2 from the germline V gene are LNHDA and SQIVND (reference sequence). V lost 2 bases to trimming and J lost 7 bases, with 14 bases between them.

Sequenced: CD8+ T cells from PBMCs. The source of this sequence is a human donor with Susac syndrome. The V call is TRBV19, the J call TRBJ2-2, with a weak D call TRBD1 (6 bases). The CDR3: CASSIFAGDHGELFF. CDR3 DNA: TGTGCCAGTAGTATATTTGCAGGGGATCACGGGGAGCTGTTTTTT.